This T cell receptor (beta chain) was observed in a study of control samples from healthy donors and cancer patients (dated by TCRdb to between 2020 and 2021). Details on this clone: Which antigen it targets is not known. No base qualities exist here, and no much larger clone lies one base off it.

Receptors were amplified or captured by the immunoSEQ multiplex PCR assay. TCRdb stores this immuneACCESS table with in-frame sequences only. Part of the clones is absent; in the studies checked, under half of the shortfall reflects unresolved V genes, and no reason is known for the rest. This sample lists 150,000 to 200,000 clones; roughly 89% were detected once. The ten largest clones add up to 1.3% to 1.5% of the sample. The germline V gene sets CDR1 to MNHEY and CDR2 to SVGAGI. V and J lose 6 bases and 3 bases, and a span of 10 bases separates them. Including cysteine and phenylalanine, the CDR3 has 13 amino acids. The sequence is cut down to CDR3 DNA, 39 bases in frame from base 1.

The chain is assembled from TRBV6-5 and TRBJ2-3, with a tentative D gene TRBD1 over 6 matching bases. The receptor's source is a woman in her forties or fifties in good health. The sample consisted of blood. Here the CDR3 is given as CASRFQGTDTQYF. The sequenced DNA: TGTGCCAGCAGGTTCCAGGGGACAGATACGCAGTATTTT.